Listed below are T cell receptor beta chains from one sample, sequenced in a study of cytomegalovirus exposure and HLA in healthy donors. Using immunoSEQ multiplex PCR, the repertoire was profiled, and TCRdb retains in-frame clones only, with some absent. The sample includes 82,000 or so clones, 10% of them seen just once. The material sequenced was PBMCs. The receptors shown here come from a man between 60 and 75 years old in good health and CMV-seropositive. CDR3s include the opening cysteine and the closing phenylalanine or tryptophan. The D gene is left open where the match is weak. The size entry is marked missing in some rows and otherwise reads once, few, many or a size class.

>TRBV7-6|-|TRBJ2-3|-
TGTGCCAGCAGCTCTGGACACGCTAGCACAGATACGCAGTATTTT
CASSSGHASTDTQYF
>TRBV10-2|-|TRBJ1-1|-
TGCGCCAGCAGTGACGGGTGGAACACTGAAGCTTTCTTT
CASSDGWNTEAFF
>TRBV7-2|-|TRBJ2-5|-
TGTGCCAGCAGCTTAGCTAAAGTAGCCGCCCAGTACTTC
CASSLAKVAAQYF
>TRBV30|TRBD1|TRBJ1-5|-
TGTGCCTGGAGTGGAGGGACAGGAGAGTTTAGCAATCAGCCCCAGCATTTT
CAWSGGTGEFSNQPQHF
>TRBV5-1|-|TRBJ1-1|few
TGCGCCAGCAGCTTGAAACCTTCAGGGGTCACTGAAGCTTTCTTT
CASSLKPSGVTEAFF
>TRBV28|-|TRBJ2-7|-
TGTGCCAGCAGTTTTGGGGGCCAGAGCTCCTACGAGCAGTACTTC
CASSFGGQSSYEQYF
>TRBV5-1|TRBD2|TRBJ2-1|-
TGCGCCAGCAGCTTCACTTCGGGGGGAAATGAGCAGTTCTTC
CASSFTSGGNEQFF
>TRBV19|TRBD1|TRBJ2-7|-
TGTGCCAGTAGTGAACAGGGGGGATCCTACGAGCAGTACTTC
CASSEQGGSYEQYF
>TRBV27|-|TRBJ2-3|-
TGTGCCAGCAGCCTGACAGGTCCGCCAGATACGCAGTATTTT
CASSLTGPPDTQYF
>TRBV6-4|TRBD1|TRBJ2-1|few
TGTGCCAGCAGTGCCGGGACAGGGGGTTTCAATGAGCAGTTCTTC
CASSAGTGGFNEQFF
>TRBV5-1|TRBD1|TRBJ2-3|-
TGCGCCAGCAGCCTACTGACAGGGCGCTACACAGATACGCAGTATTTT
CASSLLTGRYTDTQYF
>TRBV7-2|TRBD2|TRBJ2-1|few
TGTGCCAGCAGCTTAGCGGGAGGGTCGGATGAGCAGTTCTTC
CASSLAGGSDEQFF
>TRBV15|TRBD1|TRBJ2-7|many
TGTGCCACCAGCAGCTCGCGACAGGGCGGATACGAGCAGTACTTC
CATSSSRQGGYEQYF
>TRBV6-6|-|TRBJ1-1|few
TGTGCCAGCAGTTCAGCGGCGGGGGGCACTGAAGCTTTCTTT
CASSSAAGGTEAFF
>TRBV5-4|-|TRBJ1-4|few
TGTGCCAGCAGCTTTAACCCGGGGATGACTAATGAAAAACTGTTTTTT
CASSFNPGMTNEKLFF
>TRBV5-1|TRBD1|TRBJ1-5|-
TGCGCCAGCAGCTGGGACAGTCGCAATCAGCCCCAGCATTTT
CASSWDSRNQPQHF
>TRBV6-4|-|TRBJ1-1|-
TGTGCCAGCAGTGCTATCCCGGGGGGCATGGCTGAAGCTTTCTTT
CASSAIPGGMAEAFF
>TRBV30|-|TRBJ1-1|few
TGTGCCTGGGGGGCAGGGTTCACTGAAGCTTTCTTT
CAWGAGFTEAFF
>TRBV5-4|TRBD1|TRBJ2-2|few
TGTGCCAGCAGCTTGGGGGGACAGTTCACCGGGGAGCTGTTTTTT
CASSLGGQFTGELFF
>TRBV14|TRBD2|TRBJ2-1|few
TGTGCCAGCAAAGCGGGAGGCCCCCCCTACAATGAGCAGTTCTTC
CASKAGGPPYNEQFF
>TRBV5-1|-|TRBJ2-5|-
TGCGCCAGCAGCTTGAAGCGTAGCCAGGAGACCCAGTACTTC
CASSLKRSQETQYF
>TRBV5-1|TRBD1|TRBJ2-1|-
TGCGCCAGCAGCCGGGACAGGGCCGACTACAATGAGCAGTTCTTC
CASSRDRADYNEQFF
>TRBV30|-|TRBJ1-2|few
TGTGCCTGGAGTGTATCGAGGTATGGCTACACCTTC
CAWSVSRYGYTF
>TRBV28|-|TRBJ1-1|few
TGTGCCAGCAGTTCTGACCCCGTTGAGGCTGAAGCTTTCTTT
CASSSDPVEAEAFF
>TRBV19|-|TRBJ2-3|few
TGTGCCAGTAGCACCGGGGGGCCGGAAGATACGCAGTATTTT
CASSTGGPEDTQYF
>TRBV7-9|-|TRBJ1-3|-
TGTGCCAGCAGCTCTTCCTCTGGAAACACCATATATTTT
CASSSSSGNTIYF
>TRBV5-1|-|TRBJ2-1|-
TGCGCCAGCAGCTTGGGCGGTACCGGGTCCTACAATGAGCAGTTCTTC
CASSLGGTGSYNEQFF
>TRBV30|TRBD1|TRBJ1-5|-
TGTGCCTGGAGCGGGCAGGGGGCAAACAATCAGCCCCAGCATTTT
CAWSGQGANNQPQHF
>TRBV12-5|-|TRBJ2-3|few
TGTGCTAGTGGTTTGGGGACAGCTTTCACAGATACGCAGTATTTT
CASGLGTAFTDTQYF
>TRBV29-1|-|TRBJ1-2|-
TGCAGCGTGAGCCGGGGAGGGGCACTCTATGGCTACACCTTC
CSVSRGGALYGYTF
>TRBV5-6|-|TRBJ1-2|few
TGTGCCAGCAGCTCCACGGGCTATGGCTACACCTTC
CASSSTGYGYTF
>TRBV6-5|-|TRBJ2-2|-
TGTGCCAGCAGTTACGGGGCAATTTTAGGGACCGGGGAGCTGTTTTTT
CASSYGAILGTGELFF
>TRBV5-1|TRBD1|TRBJ2-3|few
TGCGCCAGCAGCACCATGGGACAGGGATCAGATACGCAGTATTTT
CASSTMGQGSDTQYF
>TRBV5-1|TRBD2|TRBJ2-1|few
TGCGCCAGCAGCCCGTCCTTCCTAGCGGGAGGGCCAGAAGCCTACAATGAGCAGTTCTTC
CASSPSFLAGGPEAYNEQFF
>TRBV2|TRBD2|TRBJ2-3|-
TGTGCCAGCACCACCCGGGGGGGTAGAGCAGATACGCAGTATTTT
CASTTRGGRADTQYF
>TRBV6-1|-|TRBJ1-2|-
TGTGCCAGCAGTGAAGTTGACCGACCCGGGGGCTACACCTTC
CASSEVDRPGGYTF
>TRBV27|TRBD2|TRBJ2-7|-
TGTGCCAGCAGACTGACTAGCGGGAGTAGGTCCTACGAGCAGTACTTC
CASRLTSGSRSYEQYF
>TRBV28|-|TRBJ1-2|-
TGTGCCAGCAGTTGGGGCCAGGACTATGGCTACACCTTC
CASSWGQDYGYTF
>TRBV5-8|TRBD1|TRBJ1-1|-
TGTGCCAGCAGCTTACGATTACAGGGGTTCGGGACAAACACTGAAGCTTTCTTT
CASSLRLQGFGTNTEAFF
>TRBV7-6|TRBD1|TRBJ1-4|-
TGTGCCAGCAGCTTATCGGACAGGGGGCTCACTAATGAAAAACTGTTTTTT
CASSLSDRGLTNEKLFF
>TRBV4-1|-|TRBJ1-2|few
TGCGCCAGCAGCCAAGGAATCAGCGGACAGAACTATGGCTACACCTTC
CASSQGISGQNYGYTF
>TRBV30|TRBD2|TRBJ2-1|-
TGTGCCTGGAGTGTACGGCGGGAGGGCCGGTACAATGAGCAGTTCTTC
CAWSVRREGRYNEQFF
>TRBV28|TRBD1|TRBJ1-1|few
TGTGCCACCAGGGGGAGAAGGTTTAACACTGAAGCTTTCTTT
CATRGRRFNTEAFF
>TRBV19|TRBD1|TRBJ2-3|few
TGTGCCAGTCGACGACAGGGAGGCACAGATACGCAGTATTTT
CASRRQGGTDTQYF
>TRBV27|TRBD2|TRBJ2-3|many
TGTGCCAGCAGTGAGACCCCCAGCGGGGGAGGGTTTCGAGATACGCAGTATTTT
CASSETPSGGGFRDTQYF
>TRBV10-3|-|TRBJ2-3|few
TGTGCCATCAGTGAGATCGGTACAGATACGCAGTATTTT
CAISEIGTDTQYF
>TRBV7-8|-|TRBJ2-7|few
TGTGCCAGCAGCCGACTGGACTACGAGCAGTACTTC
CASSRLDYEQYF
>TRBV14|-|TRBJ1-1|few
TGTGCCAGCCGATGGACAGCGAACACTGAAGCTTTCTTT
CASRWTANTEAFF
>TRBV7-9|TRBD1|TRBJ1-1|-
TGTGCCAGCAGCCTGGGACAGGGATACACTGAAGCTTTCTTT
CASSLGQGYTEAFF